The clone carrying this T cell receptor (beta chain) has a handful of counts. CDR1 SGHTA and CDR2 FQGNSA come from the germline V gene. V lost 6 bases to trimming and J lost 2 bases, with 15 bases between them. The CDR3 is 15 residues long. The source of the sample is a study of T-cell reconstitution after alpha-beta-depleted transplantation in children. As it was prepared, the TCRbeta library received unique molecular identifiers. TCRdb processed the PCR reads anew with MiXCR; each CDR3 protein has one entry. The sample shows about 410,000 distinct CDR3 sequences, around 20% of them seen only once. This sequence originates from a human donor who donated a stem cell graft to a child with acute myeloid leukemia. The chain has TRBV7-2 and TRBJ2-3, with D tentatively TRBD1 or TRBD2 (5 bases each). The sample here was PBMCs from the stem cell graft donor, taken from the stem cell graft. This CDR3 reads CASRFRGLNTDTQYF. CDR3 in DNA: TGTGCCAGCAGATTCCGGGGCTTAAACACAGATACGCAGTATTTT.